Listed below are T cell receptor beta chains from one sample, sequenced in a study of blood T cell repertoires in COVID-19. The protocol was immunoSEQ multiplex PCR, while the TCRdb copy is restricted to in-frame clones and leaves out a portion. The table lists about 75,000 clones, approximately 90% of them singletons, with roughly 20% in the top ten. The source material was peripheral blood. These TCRs come from a human donor in a cohort sampled during active COVID-19. Both conserved end residues are part of each CDR3. D genes are given only for firm matches. The listing skips clone size in some rows; elsewhere it reads once, few, many or a size class.

clone_size	d_call	cdr3_length	j_call	v_call	cdr3_nt	cdr3_aa
NA	TRBD1	14	TRBJ1-1	TRBV6-1	TGTGCCAGCACTTTACGTAGGGGGCCCACTGAAGCTTTCTTT	CASTLRRGPTEAFF
NA	NA	15	TRBJ1-4	TRBV7-2	TGTGCCAGCAGCCTCTATGGCAGGGCGTCTGAAAAACTGTTTTTT	CASSLYGRASEKLFF
NA	TRBD2	15	TRBJ2-5	TRBV7-2	TGTGCCAGCAGCTTAGACGGGGGGAGCTCAAAGACCCAGTACTTC	CASSLDGGSSKTQYF
NA	NA	13	TRBJ1-2	TRBV2	TGTGCCAGCAGTTCCCCAGTTTCCTATGGCTACACCTTC	CASSSPVSYGYTF
NA	NA	12	TRBJ2-5	TRBV6-1	TGTGCCAGCAGTGAACTCTACGAGACCCAGTACTTC	CASSELYETQYF
few	NA	16	TRBJ1-2	TRBV18	TGTGCCAGCTCACCAGATCGACAGGTCGGGACCTATGGCTACACCTTC	CASSPDRQVGTYGYTF
NA	NA	14	TRBJ2-1	TRBV5-1	TGCGCCAGCAGCTCGGGACTTCCTAACAATGAGCAGTTCTTC	CASSSGLPNNEQFF
NA	TRBD1	13	TRBJ2-7	TRBV29-1	TGCAGCGTAGCCCCGACAGGGGTCTACGAGCAGTACTTC	CSVAPTGVYEQYF
NA	NA	16	TRBJ2-1	TRBV5-1	TGCGCCAGCATCCCTGTCCCTAGAGCGAATTACAATGAGCAGTTCTTC	CASIPVPRANYNEQFF
NA	NA	12	TRBJ2-7	TRBV29-1	TGCAGCGTTGCGGTCGTCTCCTACGAGCAGTACTTC	CSVAVVSYEQYF
NA	TRBD1	16	TRBJ1-3	TRBV19	TGTGCCAGTAGTTTTCAAGACAGGGCCGGTGGAAACACCATATATTTT	CASSFQDRAGGNTIYF
few	TRBD1	13	TRBJ1-2	TRBV24-1	TGTGCCATCCCGGGACAGGCGGGCTATGGCTACACCTTC	CAIPGQAGYGYTF
NA	TRBD1	16	TRBJ1-5	TRBV19	TGTGCCAGTAGTTCGTCCCGGGACAGGATTAATCAGCCCCAGCATTTT	CASSSSRDRINQPQHF
once	NA	16	TRBJ2-1	TRBV25-1	TGTGCCAGCAGGCAAACTAGCACGAGCTCCTACAATGAGCAGTTCTTC	CASRQTSTSSYNEQFF
NA	TRBD2	17	TRBJ2-5	TRBV10-3	TGTGCCAGCAAACGAGGGACTAGCGGGGGAAGCCAAGAGACCCAGTACTTC	CASKRGTSGGSQETQYF
once	TRBD1	14	TRBJ1-1	TRBV6-5	TGTGCCAACGGGAGACAGGGGGAAGTCACTGAAGCTTTCTTT	CANGRQGEVTEAFF
NA	NA	14	TRBJ2-2	TRBV2	TGTGCCAGCAGACTAGCCCCCCGTACCGGGGAGCTGTTTTTT	CASRLAPRTGELFF
NA	NA	14	TRBJ2-5	TRBV7-9	TGTGCCAGCAGCCCACGACTAGTCTGGGAGACCCAGTACTTC	CASSPRLVWETQYF
NA	NA	13	TRBJ2-3	TRBV7-6	TGTGCCAGCAGCTCTGTGGGGCTGGGTACGCAGTATTTT	CASSSVGLGTQYF
NA	TRBD1	18	TRBJ1-3	TRBV9	TGTGCCAGCAGCGTAGGGTTCACAGGGGGCTCCGCTGGAAACACCATATATTTT	CASSVGFTGGSAGNTIYF
NA	NA	17	TRBJ2-2	TRBV24-1	TGTGCCACCAGTGCCTCCAGGGGCAAGGGGGAGACCGGGGAGCTGTTTTTT	CATSASRGKGETGELFF
NA	TRBD2	14	TRBJ2-7	TRBV7-9	TGTGCCAGCAGCTTGCCTAGCGGGAGGTACGAGCAGTACTTC	CASSLPSGRYEQYF
NA	TRBD1	17	TRBJ1-2	TRBV6-1	TGTGCCAGCAGTGACCCCAGCTGGGCAGGGGGCATCTATGGCTACACCTTC	CASSDPSWAGGIYGYTF
NA	TRBD1	12	TRBJ2-5	TRBV3-1/TRBV3-2	TGTGCCAGCAGCCCTCTGACAGGGGGCCAGTACTTC	CASSPLTGGQYF
NA	TRBD1	15	TRBJ2-7	TRBV11-2	TGTGCCAGCAGCTTAGAAGTGACAGGGCCCTACGAGCAGTACTTC	CASSLEVTGPYEQYF
NA	NA	14	TRBJ2-7	TRBV2	TGTGCCAGCAGCCAGGGGCGGTTGAGCTACGAGCAGTACTTC	CASSQGRLSYEQYF
NA	TRBD2	14	TRBJ2-3	TRBV5-1	TGCGCCAGCAGCTTGCCTAGCGGGCCCAATACGCAGTATTTT	CASSLPSGPNTQYF
NA	NA	13	TRBJ1-2	TRBV6-2/TRBV6-3	TGTGCCAGCAGTCTGCAGGGGTATCATGGCTACACCTTC	CASSLQGYHGYTF